This TCR beta chain was documented in a study of cytomegalovirus exposure and HLA in healthy donors. Study-wide findings and caveats: Later analysis indicated greater clonal expansion among HLA-associated TCR beta chains than among equally common other chains. There were under 200 TCR beta chains listed as cytomegalovirus-associated. Indistinguishability led to the exclusion of some V segments, TRBV6-2 and TRBV6-3 included.

PCR employed 60 Vbeta and 13 Jbeta primers. Produced via immunoSEQ multiplex PCR; TCRdb's table is partial and in-frame only. The sample shows about 91,000 clones, roughly 76% of them seen only once. In the case of this clone: No antigen is known for it.

Looked up from germline, CDR1 is MNHEY and CDR2 is SMNVEV (reference sequence). V dropped 3 bases and J dropped 1 base, with 6 bases sitting between them. The CDR3 consists of 13 residues. The J gene is TRBJ1-2, the V gene TRBV27; no clear D. The sequencing input was PBMCs. The clonotype was recovered from a female donor in good health and CMV-seronegative. CDR3 sequence: CASSLSGNYGYTF. The CDR3, as DNA: TGTGCCAGCAGTTTGTCGGGTAACTATGGCTACACCTTC.